These T cell receptor beta chains were read from a single sample in a study of T cell changes during pregnancy in multiple sclerosis. Produced via immunoSEQ multiplex PCR; TCRdb's table is partial and in-frame only. The sample includes roughly 40,000 clones, roughly 92% of them seen just once. Material: CD4+ T cells from peripheral blood mononuclear cells, obtained before pregnancy. Receptors originate from a female donor with multiple sclerosis, enrolled in a pregnancy study. The CDR3 runs from the conserved cysteine through the conserved F or W. A D gene is named only where the DNA matches it firmly. Rows may omit the clone size; those that give it use once, few, many or a size class.

>TRBJ2-3|TRBV29-1|.|.
TGCAGCGTTCGCAGATCTCTTCTCGGACAGACTACAGATACGCAGTATTTT
CSVRRSLLGQTTDTQYF
>TRBJ2-3|TRBV30|.|TRBD2
TGTGCCTGGCGGAGGACTAGCGGGAAAAGCACAGATACGCAGTATTTT
CAWRRTSGKSTDTQYF
>TRBJ2-1|TRBV7-2|.|TRBD2
TGTGCCAGCAGCTTAGGAGCGGGAACGCCCAGCTCCTACAATGAGCAGTTCTTC
CASSLGAGTPSSYNEQFF
>TRBJ2-7|TRBV10-1|.|TRBD2
TGCGCCAGCAGCCCGCGGGGGGGGCACCCCTACGAGCAGTACTTC
CASSPRGGHPYEQYF
>TRBJ1-1|TRBV28|.|.
TGTGCCAGCATCACAGGGAACACTGAAGCTTTCTTT
CASITGNTEAFF
>TRBJ1-4|TRBV1|.|.
TGCACCAGCAGCTTCTCTAGTTCGGGTCGACGTGAAAAACTGTTTTTT
CTSSFSSSGRREKLFF
>TRBJ2-5|TRBV4-1|.|.
TGCGCCGGCAGCCAAGACACAGGGAGGGTTGAGACCCAGTACTTC
CAGSQDTGRVETQYF
>TRBJ2-7|TRBV6-1|.|TRBD1
TGTGCCAGTTCAGGGGGTAGAGAATACGAGCAGTACTTC
CASSGGREYEQYF
>TRBJ2-7|TRBV28|.|TRBD1
TGTGCCAGCAGTTTATCCGGACAGGGCCGAGAGCAGTACTTC
CASSLSGQGREQYF
>TRBJ1-1|TRBV18|.|.
TGTGCCAGCTTCATACAGGAGAACACTGAAGCTTTCTTT
CASFIQENTEAFF
>TRBJ2-7|TRBV28|.|.
TGTGCCAGCAGTTCGACAGTATACGAGCAGTACTTC
CASSSTVYEQYF
>TRBJ2-7|TRBV5-1|.|.
TGCGCCAGCAGCCTGTTCACACCCTCCTACGAGCAGTACTTC
CASSLFTPSYEQYF
>TRBJ1-4|TRBV2|.|.
TGTGCCAGCATCCGAGGGTCAGTTATTAATGAAAAACTGTTTTTT
CASIRGSVINEKLFF
>TRBJ2-5|TRBV5-1|.|TRBD1
TGCGCCAGCAGCTTGGAAGGGACAGCGACCCAGGGGACCCAGTACTTC
CASSLEGTATQGTQYF
>TRBJ1-2|TRBV12-5|.|.
TGTGCTAGTGGTTTGGGGTCTGGGGGGTCGAATGGCTACACCTTC
CASGLGSGGSNGYTF
>TRBJ1-2|TRBV2|once|.
TGTGCCAGCAGTGATCTTGCCCTACAGAGTAACTATGGCTACACCTTC
CASSDLALQSNYGYTF
>TRBJ1-6|TRBV30|.|.
TGTGCCTGGAGAAGCAAGGGAGTCGGAAATTCACCCCTCCACTTT
CAWRSKGVGNSPLHF
>TRBJ2-1|TRBV14|.|.
TGTGCCAGCAGCCAAGAAGCGAATCCGAACAATGAGCAGTTCTTC
CASSQEANPNNEQFF
>TRBJ1-2|TRBV6-5|.|TRBD1
TGTGCCAGCACCACAGGGGCCCCCTACTATGGCTACACCTTC
CASTTGAPYYGYTF
>TRBJ2-7|TRBV14|.|TRBD1
TGTGCCAGCAGCCGACAGGGGGCCTCCTACGAGCAGTACTTC
CASSRQGASYEQYF
>TRBJ1-3|TRBV9|.|.
TGTGCCAGCAGCGTAGAGTTTCCGCGCTCTGGAAACACCATATATTTT
CASSVEFPRSGNTIYF
>TRBJ2-1|TRBV19|once|.
TGTGCCAGTAGTATCGGTTCAGGGGACAATGAGCAGTTCTTC
CASSIGSGDNEQFF
>TRBJ2-1|TRBV5-4|.|.
TGTGCCAGCAGCTTGGGACGGGAGTATTACAATGAGCAGTTCTTC
CASSLGREYYNEQFF
>TRBJ2-2|TRBV15|.|.
TGTGCCACCCGGGCGGAGCCGCGGGGCACCGGGGAGCTGTTTTTT
CATRAEPRGTGELFF
>TRBJ1-5|TRBV7-8|.|.
TGTGCCAGCAGCCCCACTTTACCGACAGTGGCGAATAGCAATCAGCCCCAGCATTTT
CASSPTLPTVANSNQPQHF
>TRBJ1-1|TRBV4-3|.|.
TGCGCCAGCAGCCGGGCAGTGAACACTGAAGCTTTCTTT
CASSRAVNTEAFF
>TRBJ2-5|TRBV11-3|.|TRBD2
TGTGCCAGCAGTTCCACTAGCGGGGCATCGGGGGAGACCCAGTACTTC
CASSSTSGASGETQYF
>TRBJ1-4|TRBV7-9|.|.
TGTGCCAGCAGCTTAGGGACAGTTAATGAAAAACTGTTTTTT
CASSLGTVNEKLFF
>TRBJ2-1|TRBV29-1|few|TRBD2
TGCAGCGTTGACGGGACTAGTATCTACAATGAGCAGTTCTTC
CSVDGTSIYNEQFF
>TRBJ2-6|TRBV7-3|.|TRBD2
TGTGCCAGCAGCTTAGAGCGGGGAAGCTCTGGGGCCAACGTCCTGACTTTC
CASSLERGSSGANVLTF
>TRBJ1-1|TRBV28|.|TRBD1
TGTGCCAGCAGCCAAATCGGGACAGCTGAAGCTTTCTTT
CASSQIGTAEAFF
>TRBJ1-2|TRBV19|.|TRBD1
TGTGCCAGTAGTCACAGGGGAACTAACTATGGCTACACCTTC
CASSHRGTNYGYTF
>TRBJ2-2|TRBV7-6|.|TRBD1
TGTGCCAGCAGCTTAGTGGGACAGGGAGGTTGGACGAACACCGGGGAGCTGTTTTTT
CASSLVGQGGWTNTGELFF
>TRBJ2-1|TRBV7-6|.|TRBD1
TGTGCCAGCAGCTTAGGTGGGACAGGGGTCCTAGCGGGCCACAATGAGCAGTTCTTC
CASSLGGTGVLAGHNEQFF
>TRBJ2-3|TRBV28|.|.
TGTGCCAGCAGTCCCTCTACCTTCGCAGATACGCAGTATTTT
CASSPSTFADTQYF
>TRBJ1-5|TRBV18|.|TRBD1
TGTGCCAGCTCAGGGGGTAAAGACAGGGCCCAGCATTTT
CASSGGKDRAQHF
>TRBJ2-1|TRBV9|.|.
TGTGCCAGCAGCGCCCGGGACTCCTTTAACAATGAGCAGTTCTTC
CASSARDSFNNEQFF
>TRBJ2-7|TRBV11-2|.|TRBD2
TGTGCCAGCAGCCCGGGAGGGGTGTGGGGCCCACTTTACGAGCAGTACTTC
CASSPGGVWGPLYEQYF
>TRBJ2-5|TRBV19|.|.
TGTGCCAGTAGTATTGGGGGGAGGTACCAAGAGACCCAGTACTTC
CASSIGGRYQETQYF
>TRBJ2-3|TRBV6-5|.|.
TGTGCCAGCAGTTTCCGGGGGTTAGATACGCAGTATTTT
CASSFRGLDTQYF
>TRBJ1-2|TRBV6-6|.|TRBD1
TGTGCCAGCAGTCCAAAGCTGACAGGGCTGCGTGGCTACACCTTC
CASSPKLTGLRGYTF
>TRBJ2-7|TRBV6-6|.|TRBD1
TGTGCCAGCAGTTACGGGACAGGGGTCTACGAGCAGTACTTC
CASSYGTGVYEQYF
>TRBJ1-4|TRBV7-2|.|.
TGTGCCAGCAGCTTAGGAGGGCGCGAAAAACTGTTTTTT
CASSLGGREKLFF
>TRBJ1-3|TRBV27|.|TRBD1
TGTGCCAGCAGGCCCACAGGGGGCGGAAACACCATATATTTT
CASRPTGGGNTIYF
>TRBJ2-5|TRBV7-9|.|TRBD1
TGTGCCAGCAGCGCGACAGGGGTAGAGACCCAGTACTTC
CASSATGVETQYF
>TRBJ1-2|TRBV28|.|TRBD1
TGTGCCAGCAGTCTGACAGGGTTCTATGGCTACACCTTC
CASSLTGFYGYTF
>TRBJ2-2|TRBV6-1|.|TRBD1
TGTGCCAGCAGTGCCGGGACAGGGAACACCGGGGAGCTGTTTTTT
CASSAGTGNTGELFF
>TRBJ1-3|TRBV18|.|TRBD1
TGTGCCAGCTCACCCTCCGCTTTAGGACAGGGCGGCTCTGGAAACACCATATATTTT
CASSPSALGQGGSGNTIYF
>TRBJ2-7|TRBV7-2|.|.
TGTGCCAGCAGCTTAGTTCCAGGGGTGGCCTACGAGCAGTACTTC
CASSLVPGVAYEQYF
>TRBJ1-5|TRBV6-6|.|TRBD1
TGTGCCAGCAGTCAGGGACAGGGGCGGAGCAGTCAGCCCCAGCATTTT
CASSQGQGRSSQPQHF
>TRBJ1-4|TRBV4-1|medium-sized|.
TGCGCCAGCAGCCAAGAGGTGAGGGCAGGTTATGAAAAACTGTTTTTT
CASSQEVRAGYEKLFF
>TRBJ2-7|TRBV7-2|.|TRBD2
TGTGCCAGCAGCTTCTATCTAGCGGGGATAAGCTCCTACGAGCAGTACTTC
CASSFYLAGISSYEQYF
>TRBJ1-3|TRBV7-2|.|.
TGTGCCAGCAGCTCGCCATTGGGAGATAGAAACACCATATATTTT
CASSSPLGDRNTIYF
>TRBJ1-2|TRBV6-5|.|.
TGTGCCAGCAGCCAGGGGACGCAGTATGGCTACACCTTC
CASSQGTQYGYTF